The 11 T cell receptor beta chains presented below share a single source sample, sequenced in a study of Ad26.COV2.S vaccination and SARS-CoV-2 variants. Assay: immunoSEQ multiplex PCR; the TCRdb copy retains only in-frame clones and omits some. Seen here are around 320,000 clones, 86% observed once, and the top ten hold under 2%. Treatment here: around 19 received Ad26.COV2.S at low or high dose, single or two shots; about 5 received placebo; per-sample allocation not given. Vaccine and placebo recipients were sampled on day 63 after the first injection. The sequenced sample was peripheral blood, obtained in a trial of Ad26.COV2.S vaccine versus placebo. Receptor source: a person aged 18-60 years who received the Ad26.COV2.S COVID-19 vaccine or a placebo.

About this clone: Other DNA sequences of this sample code for an identical CDR3. The chain employs TRBV19 and TRBJ1-2, with D possibly being TRBD1 (6 bases). The germline gives CDR1 LNHDA, CDR2 SQIVND (reference sequence). Trimming cost V 2 bases and J 2 bases, with 6 bases left between them. The CDR3 is made up of 13 amino acids. CDR3 amino acids: CASSIQGNYGYTF. CDR3 nucleotides: TGTGCCAGTAGTATACAGGGGAACTATGGCTACACCTTC. Full variable domain (remainder filled in from reference TRBV19 and TRBJ1-2): DGGITQSPKYLFRKEGQNVTLSCEQNLNHDAMYWYRQDPGQGLRLIYYSQIVNDFQKGDIAEGYSVSREKKESFPLTVTSAQKNPTAFYLCASSIQGNYGYTFGSGTRLTVV.

The chain links TRBV13 to TRBJ2-5; tentatively, D is TRBD1 (6 bases). CDR3 length: 17 residues. In germline, CDR1 is PRHDT, CDR2 FYEKMQ (reference sequence). V was pared by 1 base and J by 1 base, with 16 bases between. Here the CDR3 DNA reads TGTGCCAGCAGCTTAGCCGAGGTTGGACAGCTCCAAGAGACCCAGTACTTC. This encodes CASSLAEVGQLQETQYF.

The chain recombines TRBV7-8 with TRBJ1-1; 7 bases are shared with TRBD1. The CDR3 loop spans 17 amino acids. The V gene's germline CDR1 is SGHVS and CDR2 FQNEAQ. V dropped 0 bases and J dropped 0; count of bases not matched to a gene: 7. DNA of the CDR3: TGTGCCAGCAGCTTAGCGGCAGGGGGGTCCCTGAACACTGAAGCTTTCTTT. Encoded protein: CASSLAAGGSLNTEAFF.

This rearrangement joins TRBV7-8 to TRBJ2-7, with D unresolved. CDR1 is SGHVS and CDR2 is FQNEAQ in the germline V gene. V shed 1 base and J shed 3 bases, with 13 bases lying between them. CDR3 length equals 15 residues. The CDR3 DNA reads TGTGCCAGCAGCTTAGGAGGCCCAATGCGCTACGAGCAGTACTTC. Its translation: CASSLGGPMRYEQYF. The full variable domain, with the rest looked up from reference TRBV7-8 and TRBJ2-7, is GAGVSQSPRYKVAKRGQDVALRCDPISGHVSLFWYQQALGQGPEFLTYFQNEAQLDKSGLPSDRFFAERPEGSVSTLKIQRTQQEDSAVYLCASSLGGPMRYEQYFGPGTRLTVT.

V is TRBV6-5 and J is TRBJ2-7, with D hard to call. Germline V gene data show CDR1 as MNHEY and CDR2 as SVGAGI. V was clipped by 10 bases and J by 5 bases, with 15 bases between them. This CDR3 has 12 amino acids. The chain's CDR3 is CATPVWANEQYF. The CDR3, as DNA: TGTGCCACCCCAGTTTGGGCAAACGAGCAGTACTTC.

This clone came up once. The chain uses TRBV9 and TRBJ2-7; tentatively, D is TRBD1 (6 bases). The V end lost 3 bases, the J end lost 0 bases, and 7 bases lay between the germline ends. CDR1 is SGDLS and CDR2 is YYNGEE in the germline V gene. This CDR3 region has 13 residues. The CDR3 spells CASSEGDSYEQYF. CDR3 bases: TGTGCCAGCAGCGAGGGGGACTCCTACGAGCAGTACTTC.

This chain connects TRBV9 to TRBJ1-1, with D hard to call. Germline CDR1 SGDLS, CDR2 YYNGEE. Trimming cost V 3 bases and J 0 bases, with 6 bases left between them. This CDR3 region has 13 residues. CDR3 bases: TGTGCCAGCAGCGGAGACATGAACACTGAAGCTTTCTTT. Residues: CASSGDMNTEAFF.

The V and J genes are TRBV13 and TRBJ1-2; the D gene is possibly TRBD1 (5 bases). Per germline, CDR1 PRHDT and CDR2 FYEKMQ (reference sequence). V shed 1 base and J shed 6 bases, with 21 bases lying between them. The CDR3 sequence is 17 residues long. CDR3 sequence reads: CASSLVLDGRGIDGYTF. The CDR3 nucleotides are TGTGCCAGCAGCTTAGTCCTTGATGGGAGGGGAATTGATGGCTACACCTTC. The whole variable domain, filled in from reference TRBV13 and TRBJ1-2, reads AAGVIQSPRHLIKEKRETATLKCYPIPRHDTVYWYQQGPGQDPQFLISFYEKMQSDKGSIPDRFSAQQFSDYHSELNMSSLELGDSALYFCASSLVLDGRGIDGYTFGSGTRLTVV.

The CDR3 DNA is TGTGCCAACAATCCCTCCTTAGAGGGGGATAGCAATCAGCCCCAGCATTTT. This gives the protein CANNPSLEGDSNQPQHF. The chain is built from TRBV7-9 and TRBJ1-5, with D possibly matching TRBD1 (6 bases). V lost 10 bases, J lost 0 bases, and 22 bases lay in between. This CDR3 spans 17 amino acids. Germline assignment: CDR1 SEHNR and CDR2 FQNEAQ (reference sequence).

The chain carries TRBV6-5 and TRBJ1-5, with D unresolved. V shed 0 bases and J shed 3 bases, with 12 bases lying between them. The CDR3 contains 16 residues. Per the germline V gene, CDR1 is MNHEY and CDR2 is SVGAGI. CDR3 sequence reads: CASSYSIPRINQPQHF. The CDR3 bases are TGTGCCAGCAGTTACTCGATCCCCAGAATCAATCAGCCCCAGCATTTT.

This clone has just a few counts. The chain carries TRBV2 and TRBJ2-3; TRBD1 aligns across 9 bases. Germline CDR1 and CDR2: SNHLY and FYNNEI. After removal of 3 bases from V and 2 bases from J, the junction contained 9 bases not matched to a gene. The CDR3 is made up of 17 amino acids. The CDR3 is CASSDSDRGVVTDTQYF. CDR3 nucleotide sequence: TGTGCCAGCAGTGACTCGGACAGGGGAGTGGTCACAGATACGCAGTATTTT.